The following is a T cell receptor (beta chain) sequence with its context. Antigen unknown. The sample is drawn from a study of T cell repertoires in cytomegalovirus infection. Across the study: Epitope selection comprised recently identified HLA-C-restricted CMV epitopes and well-studied HLA-B-restricted CMV epitopes. Indications of both CMV infection and matching HLA type were provided by public TCR beta signatures.

This CDR3 comprises 13 residues. Trimming removed 2 bases at V and 0 bases at J, with 5 bases between. CDR1 is SEHNR and CDR2 is FQNEAQ in the germline V gene (reference sequence). Study observations and caveats: Predominance within the ex vivo response was attributable to HLA-C-restricted CMV-specific TCR beta clonotypes.

MiXCR was run by TCRdb on the reads, yielding one entry per CDR3 protein. The table includes 650,000 to 900,000 distinct CDR3 sequences, about 29% detected once. The sequence was collected from a human donor in good health (CMV status not recorded). Some clones in this sample may be carry-over from other donors' samples. The sample consisted of cultured CD8+ T cells from PBMCs, taken from culture after CMV antigen stimulation. V usage is TRBV7-9 and J usage is TRBJ2-7; no definite D call. The CDR3 loop reads CASSLQDSYEQYF. DNA of the CDR3: TGTGCCAGCAGCTTACAGGACTCCTACGAGCAGTACTTC.